The sequence of this T cell receptor beta chain was determined in a study of T cells of healthy individuals. In TCRdb, the 5' RACE reads were re-called with MiXCR into one record per CDR3 protein. This table holds 75,000 to 95,000 distinct CDR3 sequences, about 5% found once. This clonotype was recorded at least ten times. The CDR3 runs to 16 residues. The chain couples TRBV21-1 to TRBJ2-7; the D call TRBD1 from the table was never checked on the DNA. TRBV21-1 is annotated as a pseudogene. The source of this sequence is a female donor in good health. Here the CDR3 DNA reads TGTGCCAGCAGCCCTCCGGGGGGACAGGGGCTTTACGAGCAGTACTTC. Translating gives CASSPPGGQGLYEQYF.